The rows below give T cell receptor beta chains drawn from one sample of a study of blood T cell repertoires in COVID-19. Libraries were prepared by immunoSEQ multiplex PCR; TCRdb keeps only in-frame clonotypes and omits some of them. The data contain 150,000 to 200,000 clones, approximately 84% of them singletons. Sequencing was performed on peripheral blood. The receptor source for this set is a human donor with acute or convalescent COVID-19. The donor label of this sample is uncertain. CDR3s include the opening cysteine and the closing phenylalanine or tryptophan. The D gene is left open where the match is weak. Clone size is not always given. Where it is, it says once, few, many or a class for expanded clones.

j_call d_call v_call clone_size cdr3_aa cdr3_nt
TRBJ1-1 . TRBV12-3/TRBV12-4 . CASSFGKNTEAFF TGTGCCAGCAGTTTCGGGAAGAACACTGAAGCTTTCTTT
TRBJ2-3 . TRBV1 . CTSSHVPLDTQYF TGCACCAGCAGCCACGTCCCTTTAGATACGCAGTATTTT
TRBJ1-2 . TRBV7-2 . CASSRSEGPYGYTF TGTGCCAGCAGCCGCTCGGAGGGCCCTTATGGCTACACCTTC
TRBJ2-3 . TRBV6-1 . CASSDLLRDTQYF TGTGCCAGCAGTGACCTCCTACGGGATACGCAGTATTTT
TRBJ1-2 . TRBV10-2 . CASRQGTANYGYTF TGCGCCAGCAGACAGGGAACAGCTAACTATGGCTACACCTTC
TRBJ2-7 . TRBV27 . CASKEGGTYEQYF TGTGCCAGCAAAGAAGGGGGAACGTACGAGCAGTACTTC
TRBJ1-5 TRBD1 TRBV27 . CASKRGQGLQPQHF TGTGCCAGCAAGCGGGGACAGGGACTTCAGCCCCAGCATTTT
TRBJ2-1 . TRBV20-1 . CSREAVNEQFF TGCAGCCGCGAGGCGGTCAATGAGCAGTTCTTC
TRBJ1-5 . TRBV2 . CASSPGGYSNQPQHF TGTGCCAGCAGTCCCGGCGGGTATAGCAATCAGCCCCAGCATTTT
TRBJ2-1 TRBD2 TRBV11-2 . CASAGGPYNEQFF TGTGCCAGCGCGGGAGGGCCTTACAATGAGCAGTTCTTC
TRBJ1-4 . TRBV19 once CASSIVQPNEKLFF TGTGCCAGTAGTATCGTACAGCCTAATGAAAAACTGTTTTTT
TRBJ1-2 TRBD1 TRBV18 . CASSPDRDYGYTF TGTGCCAGCTCGCCCGACAGGGACTATGGCTACACCTTC
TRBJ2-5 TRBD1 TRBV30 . CAWSNSGTGAPETQYF TGTGCCTGGAGTAATTCCGGGACAGGGGCCCCAGAGACCCAGTACTTC
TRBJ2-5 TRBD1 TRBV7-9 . CASSWGDRNSETQYF TGTGCCAGCAGCTGGGGGGACAGGAATAGTGAGACCCAGTACTTC
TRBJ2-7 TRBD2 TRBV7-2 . CASSLRIVAGNSYEQYF TGTGCCAGCAGCTTGCGCATTGTAGCGGGTAACTCCTACGAGCAGTACTTC
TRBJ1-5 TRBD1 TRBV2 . CASSVRGTGNQPQHF TGTGCCAGCAGTGTGCGAGGGACAGGGAATCAGCCCCAGCATTTT
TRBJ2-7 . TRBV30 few CAWSVLPPQGLPYEQYF TGTGCCTGGAGTGTACTACCCCCCCAGGGACTCCCCTACGAGCAGTACTTC
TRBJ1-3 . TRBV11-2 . CASSLATGHSGNTIYF TGTGCCAGCAGCTTAGCGACAGGTCATTCTGGAAACACCATATATTTT
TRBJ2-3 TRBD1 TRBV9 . CASSLRGSGGPPSYTDTQYF TGTGCCAGCAGCCTCCGAGGTTCAGGGGGCCCCCCGTCTTACACAGATACGCAGTATTTT
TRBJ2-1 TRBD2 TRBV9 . CASSEERGGQGSEQFF TGTGCCAGCAGCGAGGAGCGGGGGGGCCAAGGCAGTGAGCAGTTCTTC
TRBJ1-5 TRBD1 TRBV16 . CASSLTGGQDQPQHF TGTGCCAGCAGCCTGACAGGGGGACAAGATCAGCCCCAGCATTTT
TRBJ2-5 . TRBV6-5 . CASSRVRGETQYF TGTGCCAGCTCCAGGGTGCGGGGAGAGACCCAGTACTTC
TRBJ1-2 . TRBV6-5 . CASSPKDRGGYGYTF TGTGCCAGCAGTCCAAAAGACCGCGGGGGCTATGGCTACACCTTC
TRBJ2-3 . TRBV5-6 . CASSLMATDTQYF TGTGCCAGCAGCTTGATGGCAACAGATACGCAGTATTTT
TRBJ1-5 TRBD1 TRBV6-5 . CASSLRDRNQPQHF TGTGCCAGCAGCCTCCGGGACAGAAATCAGCCCCAGCATTTT
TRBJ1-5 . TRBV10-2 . CASGNTGYNQPQHF TGCGCCAGCGGAAATACAGGGTACAATCAGCCCCAGCATTTT
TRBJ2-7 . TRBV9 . CASSLAAGGSYEQYF TGTGCCAGCAGCTTAGCGGCAGGGGGATCCTACGAGCAGTACTTC
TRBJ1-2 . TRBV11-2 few CASSPSNRGYGYTF TGTGCCAGCAGCCCTAGTAACCGGGGCTATGGCTACACCTTC
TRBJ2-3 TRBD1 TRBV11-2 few CASSSMGQGADTQYF TGTGCCAGCAGCTCGATGGGACAGGGGGCAGATACGCAGTATTTT